Following are 23 T cell receptor beta chains from one sample sequenced in a study of blood T cells in healthy people across ages. Alongside a J-beta primer mix, a sample-barcoded 5' primer served in a second PCR lasting about 6 to 12 cycles. TCRdb recomputed calls from the 5' RACE reads with MiXCR, one row per CDR3 protein. Of 1 million to 1.2 million distinct CDR3 sequences listed, around two fifths are singletons. Sample: blood. The receptors originated from a man aged 18 to 35 in good health.

V is TRBV2 and J is TRBJ2-3, with TRBD1 as a possible D gene (5 bases). Germline V gene sequence: CDR1 SNHLY, CDR2 FYNNEI. The germline V and J ends were trimmed by 6 bases and 0 bases, with 16 bases remaining between them. The CDR3 has 16 residues. The CDR3 region is CASRFPREGSTDTQYF. The CDR3 DNA is TGTGCCAGCAGATTCCCCAGGGAAGGAAGCACAGATACGCAGTATTTT.

The chain uses TRBV4-2 and TRBJ2-1; 7 bases align to TRBD1. The DNA end favors TRBJ2-7, so the J call may be wrong. Germline-derived CDR1 and CDR2 are LGHNA and YNFKEQ. This CDR3 spans 17 amino acids. The CDR3 DNA sequence: TGTGCCAGCAGCCCACACCCAGGGGGTAGCTCCTACAATGAGCAGTACTTC. As protein: CASSPHPGGSSYNEQYF.

This clonotype was observed at least ten times. The chain carries TRBV12-3 or TRBV12-4 and TRBJ2-1, with 12 bases identical to TRBD2. V shed 5 bases, J shed 7 bases, and the junction held 6 bases outside the gene matches. This CDR3 region has 15 residues. The CDR3 coding sequence is TGTGCCAGCAGTCCTAGCGGGGGGGCGTATAATGAGCAGTTCTTC. Translated, it gives CASSPSGGAYNEQFF.

In regard to this clonotype: This sequence may be a read error, since a much larger clone differs from it by one base. The genes are TRBV10-3 and TRBJ1-2; maybe TRBD1 (6 bases). Germline CDR1 and CDR2: ENHRY and SYGVKD. This CDR3 has 17 residues. V was trimmed by 10 bases and J by 0 bases, leaving 24 bases between them. The CDR3 loop is CATMSLTGEDTNYGYTF. The CDR3, as DNA: TGTGCCACCATGTCCCTGACAGGAGAAGATACTAACTATGGCTACACCTTC.

This clonotype was seen a few times. The chain recombines TRBV4-1 with TRBJ1-6; TRBD1 matches at 9 bases. V lost 1 base and J lost 6; bases outside the gene matches: 4. The V gene's germline CDR1 is MGHRA and CDR2 YSYEKL. The length of the CDR3 is 16 residues. In DNA form, the CDR3 reads TGCGCCAGCAGCCAAGTGGACAGGGGTGGTAATTCACCCCTCCACTTT. This encodes CASSQVDRGGNSPLHF.

The gene calls are TRBV9 and TRBJ1-5; D perhaps matches TRBD1 (5 bases). The CDR3 extends over 15 amino acids. CDR1 is SGDLS and CDR2 is YYNGEE in the germline V gene. With 3 bases removed from V and 2 bases from J, the gap between germline ends came to 12 bases. In DNA, the CDR3 is TGTGCCAGCAGCGCAGGAGGGGTCGGCAATCAGCCCCAGCATTTT. It yields the protein CASSAGGVGNQPQHF.

V is TRBV4-1 and J is TRBJ2-1; D is unresolved. CDR1 and CDR2 (germline): MGHRA, YSYEKL. V was shortened by 4 bases and J by 0 bases, with 16 bases between the two germline ends. This CDR3 region has 17 residues. The CDR3 here is CASSPRGPTSSYNEQFF. In DNA, the CDR3 is TGCGCCAGCAGCCCCCGTGGTCCCACCAGCTCCTACAATGAGCAGTTCTTC.

This rearrangement joins TRBV7-9 to TRBJ1-4; D perhaps matches TRBD1 (5 bases). The CDR3 totals 15 residues. Trimming cost V 5 bases and J 7 bases, with 17 bases left between them. CDR1 SEHNR and CDR2 FQNEAQ come from the germline V gene (reference sequence). The CDR3 DNA sequence: TGTGCCAGCAGCACACGGAGGCAGGGAGCTGAAAAACTGTTTTTT. It is translated as CASSTRRQGAEKLFF.

This chain links TRBV5-6 with TRBJ2-1, with a weak D call TRBD2 (5 bases). Matching the DNA end better, TRBJ2-7 makes the J call doubtful. CDR3 length equals 19 residues. Germline CDR1 and CDR2: SGHDT and YYEEEE. The CDR3 loop reads CASSLMLALGDGSYNEQYF. CDR3 sequence (DNA): TGTGCCAGCAGCCTTATGCTGGCTTTGGGAGACGGCTCCTACAATGAGCAGTACTTC.

This clonotype has just a few counts. J is TRBJ1-1 and V is TRBV5-6; D remains unclear. The CDR3 consists of 13 residues. Germline CDR1 and CDR2: SGHDT and YYEEEE. Trimming pared 5 bases from V and 1 base from J, leaving 9 bases between. CDR3 DNA: TGTGCCAGCAGTTCCGATGCGAACACTGAAGCTTTCTTT. This translates into CASSSDANTEAFF.

As regards this clonotype: A read error is likely, as this CDR3 ends without the conserved phenylalanine or tryptophan. This chain connects TRBV30 to TRBJ2-7, with a weak D call TRBD1 (6 bases). The V end lost 5 bases, the J end lost 0 bases, and 14 bases lay between the germline ends. The CDR3 consists of 14 residues. The germline gives CDR1 GTSNPN, CDR2 SVGIG (reference sequence). As DNA, the CDR3 is TGTGCCTGGGGCCAGGACAGCTTCTCCTACGAGCAGTACATC. As protein: CAWGQDSFSYEQYI.

The gene calls are TRBV6-1 and TRBJ2-2; D might be TRBD2 (5 bases). Germline lookup yields CDR1 MNHNS and CDR2 SASEGT. Trimming removed 4 bases at V and 1 base at J, with 7 bases between. The CDR3 totals 14 residues. Here the CDR3 reads CASSVGVNTGELFF. The CDR3 nucleotides read TGTGCCAGCAGTGTCGGGGTGAACACCGGGGAGCTGTTTTTT.

This clonotype showed up just a few times. The gene calls are TRBV4-2 and TRBJ1-1; TRBD1 matches at 8 bases. The ends lost 1 base at V and 2 bases at J; junction bases unmatched: 3. The CDR3 has 15 amino acids. The germline CDR1 and CDR2 sequences are LGHNA and YNFKEQ. CDR3 sequence reads: CASSQVDRGNTEAFF. The CDR3 DNA reads TGTGCCAGCAGCCAAGTTGACAGGGGAAACACTGAAGCTTTCTTT.

The J gene is TRBJ2-1, the V gene TRBV2; 8 nucleotides agree with TRBD2. J gave up 7 bases and V 2 bases, and 4 bases lay outside the gene matches. The CDR3 totals 14 residues. Germline CDR1 SNHLY, CDR2 FYNNEI. The CDR3 nucleotides read TGTGCCAGCAGTGAATCGTCTAGCGGGAATGAGCAGTTCTTC. This gives the protein CASSESSSGNEQFF.

The table lists this clonotype with a few counts. The chain has TRBV27 and TRBJ2-2; no clear D gene. Deletions cut 2 bases from V and 3 bases from J, with 7 bases between. CDR1 is MNHEY and CDR2 is SMNVEV in the germline V gene (reference sequence). The CDR3 consists of 14 residues. CDR3 residues: CASSLEGHTGELFF. CDR3 coding DNA: TGTGCCAGCAGTTTAGAAGGGCACACCGGGGAGCTGTTTTTT.

A few counts support this clonotype. J is TRBJ1-1 and V is TRBV27; D might be TRBD1 (6 bases). Germline values: CDR1 MNHEY, CDR2 SMNVEV (reference sequence). The CDR3 contains 14 residues. V was shortened by 5 bases and J by 4 bases, with 14 bases between the two germline ends. The DNA for the CDR3 is TGTGCCAGCAGTAATCGGGGGCACGGCACTGAAGCTTTCTTT. Encoded protein: CASSNRGHGTEAFF.

Turning to this clonotype: Given a much more abundant clone one base away, this may be a read error. J is TRBJ2-1 and V is TRBV20-1; possible D gene TRBD2, 5 bases. Per the germline V gene, CDR1 is DFQATT and CDR2 is SNEGSKA (reference sequence). The CDR3 is 11 residues long. Trimming stripped 2 bases from V and 8 bases from J, with 7 bases between. CDR3: CSARTGYEQFF. CDR3 bases: TGCAGTGCTAGAACGGGGTATGAGCAGTTCTTC.

This clonotype was seen at least ten times. This chain connects TRBV20-1 to TRBJ2-3; 9 bases line up with TRBD2. This CDR3 has 16 amino acids. Looked up from germline, CDR1 is DFQATT and CDR2 is SNEGSKA (reference sequence). V trimming: 1 base; J trimming: 2 bases; junction bases outside the gene matches: 7. In DNA form, the CDR3 reads TGCAGTGCTAGAGTCCCTAGCGGGGTAAACACAGATACGCAGTATTTT. Translating gives CSARVPSGVNTDTQYF.

V gene TRBV7-2 combines with J gene TRBJ2-7; TRBD1 might be the D (6 bases). From germline, CDR1 is SGHTA and CDR2 FQGNSA. Trimming left V 5 bases short and J 2 bases short, with 16 bases between. This CDR3 is built from 15 residues. CDR3 loop: CASSLQGNGPYEQYF. The CDR3 DNA reads as TGTGCCAGCAGCCTACAGGGCAACGGACCCTACGAGCAGTACTTC.

This clonotype was counted a few times. The CDR3 region is CASSPFRSAEQFF. The CDR3 nucleotides are TGTGCCAGCAGTCCTTTTCGGTCGGCTGAGCAGTTCTTC. The chain has TRBV12-3 or TRBV12-4 and TRBJ2-1, with no clear D. CDR3 size: 13 residues. V gave up 5 bases and J gave up 9 bases, with 14 bases separating them.

As for this clonotype: One end of the junction fails to match germline, which may point to a read error. CDR3 sequence: CVSSSTPWATEAFF. DNA of the CDR3: TGTGTCAGCAGCTCTACACCCTGGGCCACTGAAGCTTTCTTT. The chain employs TRBV7-2 and TRBJ1-1; D gene unclear. The CDR3 length is 14 residues. Germline V gene lookup returns CDR1 SGHTA and CDR2 FQGNSA.

This clonotype was observed a single time. The rearrangement uses TRBV14 and TRBJ1-2; D uncertain. Trimming removed 4 bases from V and 3 bases from J, with 18 bases in between. The germline CDR1 and CDR2 sequences are SGHDN and FVKESK. This CDR3 is built from 16 residues. In DNA, the CDR3 is TGTGCCAGCAGCCCGCGGGTGGAAACTTCAGACTATGGCTACACCTTC. It is translated as CASSPRVETSDYGYTF.

The chain carries TRBV10-3 and TRBJ2-2; tentatively, D is TRBD1 (6 bases). The CDR3 has 14 amino acids. CDR1 is ENHRY, CDR2 SYGVKD, per germline. Trimming removed 6 bases at V and 0 bases at J, with 8 bases between. The CDR3 DNA sequence: TGTGCCATCAGAGGGGACACGAACACCGGGGAGCTGTTTTTT. Protein: CAIRGDTNTGELFF.